Given below is one TCR beta chain in context. No antigen is known for it. These data originate in a study of cytomegalovirus exposure and HLA in healthy donors. For the study at large: Earlier sequencing of approximately 200 million T cells yielded around 100 million unique TCR beta sequences. Around 77% of 398 genotyped donors fell in the Caucasian-associated ancestry cluster. Whole-study results and caveats: High specificity and sensitivity for cytomegalovirus status were reported for the classifier. Per a later analysis, 15,000 to 20,000 TCR beta sequences showed association with HLA alleles at 0.05 false discovery rate.

V lost 2 bases to trimming and J lost 2 bases; unmatched junction nucleotides: 2. The CDR3 consists of 14 residues. The germline V gene encodes CDR1 MNHNS and CDR2 SASEGT. The primer mix had 60 Vbeta and 13 Jbeta primers. The assay was immunoSEQ multiplex PCR, and TCRdb's table has in-frame clones only and misses some. The sample contains about 140,000 clones, around 85% of which appear only once. What was sequenced was PBMCs. The V gene is TRBV6-1, the J gene TRBJ2-7; 8 nucleotides agree with TRBD1. The TCR sequence derives from a female donor in good health and CMV-seronegative. CDR3 sequence: CASSELGQAYEQYF. DNA of the CDR3: TGTGCCAGCAGTGAATTGGGACAGGCCTACGAGCAGTACTTC.